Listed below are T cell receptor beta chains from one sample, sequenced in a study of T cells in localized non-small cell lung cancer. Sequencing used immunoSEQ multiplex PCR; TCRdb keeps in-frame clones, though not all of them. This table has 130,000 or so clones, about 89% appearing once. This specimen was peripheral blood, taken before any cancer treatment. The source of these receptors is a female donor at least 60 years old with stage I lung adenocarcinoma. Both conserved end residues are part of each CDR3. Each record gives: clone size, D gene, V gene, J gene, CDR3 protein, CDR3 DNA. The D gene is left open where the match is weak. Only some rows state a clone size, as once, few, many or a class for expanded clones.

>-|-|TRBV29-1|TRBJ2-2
CSVRRVANTGELFF
TGCAGCGTTCGGAGGGTCGCGAACACCGGGGAGCTGTTTTTT
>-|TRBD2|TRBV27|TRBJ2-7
CASSFLSGSYEQYF
TGTGCCAGCAGTTTTCTCAGCGGGAGTTACGAGCAGTACTTC
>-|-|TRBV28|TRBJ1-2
CASSSGTNYGYTF
TGTGCCAGCAGTTCCGGGACTAACTATGGCTACACCTTC
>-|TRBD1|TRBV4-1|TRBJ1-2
CASSQDQGGWGYTF
TGCGCCAGCAGCCAAGATCAGGGGGGGTGGGGCTACACCTTC
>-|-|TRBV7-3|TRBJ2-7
CASSLSDRKEQYF
TGTGCCAGCAGCTTAAGTGACAGAAAGGAGCAGTACTTC
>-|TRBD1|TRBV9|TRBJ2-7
CASSFRDRPYEQYF
TGTGCCAGCAGCTTCCGGGACAGGCCCTACGAGCAGTACTTC
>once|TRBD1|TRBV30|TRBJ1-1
CAWSARTGSRAFF
TGTGCCTGGAGTGCTCGGACAGGAAGTCGTGCTTTCTTT
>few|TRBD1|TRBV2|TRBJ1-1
CASSEWDSEAFF
TGTGCCAGCAGTGAATGGGACAGTGAAGCTTTCTTT
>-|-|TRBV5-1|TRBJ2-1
CASSLSYNEQFF
TGCGCCAGCAGCTTGTCCTACAATGAGCAGTTCTTC
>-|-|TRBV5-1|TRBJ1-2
CASSEPGTRPRVGGYTF
TGCGCCAGCAGCGAACCCGGGACAAGGCCCCGAGTGGGGGGCTACACCTTC
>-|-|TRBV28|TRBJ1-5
CASSPVSNQPQHF
TGTGCCAGCAGCCCGGTGAGCAATCAGCCCCAGCATTTT
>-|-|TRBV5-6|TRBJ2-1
CASSLGLGNEQFF
TGTGCCAGCAGCCTGGGACTCGGCAATGAGCAGTTCTTC
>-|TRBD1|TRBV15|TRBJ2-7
CGGQGSHEQYF
TGTGGGGGACAGGGTTCTCACGAGCAGTACTTC
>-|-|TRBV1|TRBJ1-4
CTSSQDHKDVGEDEKLFF
TGCACCAGCAGCCAAGATCATAAGGACGTCGGTGAGGATGAAAAACTGTTTTTT
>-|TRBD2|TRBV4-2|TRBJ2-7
CASSRDGRAYYEQYF
TGTGCCAGCAGCCGAGACGGGAGGGCCTATTACGAGCAGTACTTC
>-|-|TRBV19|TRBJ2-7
CASSIDLPSTYEQYF
TGTGCCAGTAGTATAGATCTCCCTAGCACCTACGAGCAGTACTTC
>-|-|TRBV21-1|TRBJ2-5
CASSTFLPGDILQETQYF
TGTGCCAGCAGCACCTTCCTACCAGGGGATATTTTACAAGAGACCCAGTACTTC
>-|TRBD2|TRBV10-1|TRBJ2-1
CASSDTALAGAGEQFF
TGCGCCAGCAGTGACACAGCCCTAGCGGGAGCGGGTGAGCAGTTCTTC
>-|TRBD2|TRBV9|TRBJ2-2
CASGEGTGELFF
TGTGCCAGCGGGGAGGGGACCGGGGAGCTGTTTTTT
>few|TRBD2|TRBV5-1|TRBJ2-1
CASSSKGLAGVAEQFF
TGCGCCAGCAGCTCAAAGGGACTAGCGGGAGTTGCTGAGCAGTTCTTC
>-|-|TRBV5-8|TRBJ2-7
CASRISGSLGEQYF
TGTGCCAGCAGAATATCCGGGTCCCTTGGCGAGCAGTACTTC
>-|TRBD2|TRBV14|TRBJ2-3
CASSQDVGLALDTQYF
TGTGCCAGCAGCCAAGACGTCGGACTAGCCCTAGATACGCAGTATTTT
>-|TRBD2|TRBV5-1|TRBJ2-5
CASSPLGGTSGSWEETQYF
TGCGCCAGCAGCCCCTTGGGAGGGACTAGCGGGAGTTGGGAAGAGACCCAGTACTTC
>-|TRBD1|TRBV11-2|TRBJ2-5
CASSLGDRAGETQYF
TGTGCCAGCAGCTTAGGGGACAGGGCAGGAGAGACCCAGTACTTC
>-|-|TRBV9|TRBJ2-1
CASSGAETDPFNEQFF
TGTGCCAGCAGCGGGGCCGAGACCGACCCATTCAATGAGCAGTTCTTC
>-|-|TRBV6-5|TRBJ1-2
CASSRDSYWGYTF
TGTGCCAGCAGCCGGGACTCCTATTGGGGCTACACCTTC
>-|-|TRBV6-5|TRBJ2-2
CASSLVLAGGELFF
TGTGCCAGCAGTTTAGTGTTAGCAGGCGGGGAGCTGTTTTTT